Ten or more counts support the clone carrying this T cell receptor (beta chain). What it binds is not known. Individual cDNA molecules received unique molecular identifiers. TCRdb reanalysed the 5' RACE reads using MiXCR and keeps one entry per CDR3 protein. This sample has about 22,000 distinct CDR3 sequences, with about 4.5% found just once. This entry comes from a study of early T cells in non-severe SARS-CoV-2 infection. Study overall: Sequenced material consisted of bulk RNA (from unsorted whole blood), and chains were unpaired. Overall study results and limits: VDJdb matching, biased toward anti-spike CD8 responses, missed private and CD4 specificities.

The germline gives CDR1 SGDLS, CDR2 YYNGEE. The V gene lost 4 bases and the J gene lost 6 bases, with 12 bases spanning the gap. The length of the CDR3 is 13 residues. The J gene is TRBJ2-3, the V gene TRBV9; D might be TRBD2 (6 bases). The specimen sequenced was whole blood. This receptor was identified in an adult who was a healthcare worker with PCR-confirmed SARS-CoV-2 infection or an uninfected control (not recorded which). The chain's CDR3 is CASSSRGGDTQYF. CDR3 DNA sequence: TGTGCCAGCAGCTCCCGTGGGGGGGATACGCAGTATTTT.